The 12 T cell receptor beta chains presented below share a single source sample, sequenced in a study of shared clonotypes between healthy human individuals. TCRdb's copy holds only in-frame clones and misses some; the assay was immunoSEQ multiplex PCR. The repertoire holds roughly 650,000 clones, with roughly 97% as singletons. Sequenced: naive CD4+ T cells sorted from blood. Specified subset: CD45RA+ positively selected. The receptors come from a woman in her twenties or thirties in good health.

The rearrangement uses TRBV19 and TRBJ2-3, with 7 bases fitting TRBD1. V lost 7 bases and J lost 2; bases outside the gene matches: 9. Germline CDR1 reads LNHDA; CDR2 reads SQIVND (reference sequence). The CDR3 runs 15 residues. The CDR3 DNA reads TGTGCCAGTAAGGGGGCGACGGGGAACACAGATACGCAGTATTTT. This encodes CASKGATGNTDTQYF.

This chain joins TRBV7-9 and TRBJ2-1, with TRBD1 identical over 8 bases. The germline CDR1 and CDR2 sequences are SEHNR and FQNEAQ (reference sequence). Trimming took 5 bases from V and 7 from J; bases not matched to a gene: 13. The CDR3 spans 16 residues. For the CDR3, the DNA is TGTGCCAGCAGCCCCGAGGGTACAGGGGGGAGAAATGAGCAGTTCTTC. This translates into CASSPEGTGGRNEQFF. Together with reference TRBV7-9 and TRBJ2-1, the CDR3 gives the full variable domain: DTGVSQNPRHKITKRGQNVTFRCDPISEHNRLYWYRQTLGQGPEFLTYFQNEAQLEKSRLLSDRFSAERPKGSFSTLEIQRTEQGDSAMYLCASSPEGTGGRNEQFFGPGTRLTVL.

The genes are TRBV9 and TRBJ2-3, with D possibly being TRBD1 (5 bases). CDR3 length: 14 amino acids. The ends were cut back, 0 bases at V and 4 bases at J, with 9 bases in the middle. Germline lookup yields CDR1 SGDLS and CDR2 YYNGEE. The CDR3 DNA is TGTGCCAGCAGCGTAGCAAAGGGGTCAGATACGCAGTATTTT. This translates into CASSVAKGSDTQYF.

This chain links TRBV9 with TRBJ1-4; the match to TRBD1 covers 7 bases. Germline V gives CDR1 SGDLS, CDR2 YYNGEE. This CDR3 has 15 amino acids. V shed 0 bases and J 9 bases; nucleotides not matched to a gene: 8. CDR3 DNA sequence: TGTGCCAGCAGCGTAGGGATAGGGACAGTAAAAAAACTGTTTTTT. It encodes CASSVGIGTVKKLFF.

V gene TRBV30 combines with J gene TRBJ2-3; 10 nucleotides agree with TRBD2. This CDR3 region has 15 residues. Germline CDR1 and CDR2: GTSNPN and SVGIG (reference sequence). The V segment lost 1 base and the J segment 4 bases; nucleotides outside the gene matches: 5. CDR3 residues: CAWSDLAGEADTQYF. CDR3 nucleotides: TGTGCCTGGAGTGATCTAGCGGGAGAGGCAGATACGCAGTATTTT.

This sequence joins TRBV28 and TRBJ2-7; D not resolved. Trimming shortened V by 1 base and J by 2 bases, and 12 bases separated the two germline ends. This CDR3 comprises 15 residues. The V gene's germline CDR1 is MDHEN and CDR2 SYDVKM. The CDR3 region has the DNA TGTGCCAGCAGTTTATCCCCTGTTGAGGCCTACGAGCAGTACTTC. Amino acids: CASSLSPVEAYEQYF.

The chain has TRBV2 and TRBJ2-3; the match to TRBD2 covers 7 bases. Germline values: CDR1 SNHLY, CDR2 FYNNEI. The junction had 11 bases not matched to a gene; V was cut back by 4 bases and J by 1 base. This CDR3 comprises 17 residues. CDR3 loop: CASSAGYASGGTDTQYF. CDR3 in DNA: TGTGCCAGCAGTGCAGGTTATGCCAGCGGGGGCACAGATACGCAGTATTTT.

CDR3 DNA: TGTGCCAGCAGCGTAGTTCTGGGTGGGACTGAAGCTTTCTTT. Translation: CASSVVLGGTEAFF. The gene calls are TRBV9 and TRBJ1-1, with D hard to call. Germline values: CDR1 SGDLS, CDR2 YYNGEE. The CDR3 is 14 residues long. V was cut by 0 bases and J by 5 bases, with 11 bases left in between. The variable domain in full, completed from reference TRBV9 and TRBJ1-1, reads DSGVTQTPKHLITATGQRVTLRCSPRSGDLSVYWYQQSLDQGLQFLIQYYNGEERAKGNILERFSAQQFPDLHSELNLSSLELGDSALYFCASSVVLGGTEAFFGQGTRLTVV.

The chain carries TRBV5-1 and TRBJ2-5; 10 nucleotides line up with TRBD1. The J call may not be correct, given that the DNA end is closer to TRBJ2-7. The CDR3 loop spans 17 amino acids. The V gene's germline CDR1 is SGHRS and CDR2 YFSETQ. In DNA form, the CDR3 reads TGCGCCAGCAGCTTGGCCTGGTATAGGACAGGGGGCTACGAGCAGTACTTC. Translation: CASSLAWYRTGGYEQYF.

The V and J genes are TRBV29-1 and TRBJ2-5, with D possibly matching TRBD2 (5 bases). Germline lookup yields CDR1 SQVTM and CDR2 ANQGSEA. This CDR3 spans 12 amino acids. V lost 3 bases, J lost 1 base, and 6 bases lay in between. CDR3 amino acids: CSVDAGQETQYF. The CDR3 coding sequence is TGCAGCGTTGATGCGGGCCAAGAGACCCAGTACTTC.

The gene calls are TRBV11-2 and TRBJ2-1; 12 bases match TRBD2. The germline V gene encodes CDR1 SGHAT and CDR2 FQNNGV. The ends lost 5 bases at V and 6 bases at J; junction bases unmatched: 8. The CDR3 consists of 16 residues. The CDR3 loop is CASSEPLAGGFNEQFF. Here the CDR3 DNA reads TGTGCCAGCAGCGAGCCGCTAGCGGGAGGGTTCAATGAGCAGTTCTTC.

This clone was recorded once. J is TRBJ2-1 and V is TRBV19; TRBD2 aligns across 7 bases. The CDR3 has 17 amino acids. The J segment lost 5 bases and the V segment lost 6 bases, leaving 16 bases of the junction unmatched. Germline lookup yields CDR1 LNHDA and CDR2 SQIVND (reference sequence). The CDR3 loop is CASSLFGAGASHNEQFF. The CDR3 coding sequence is TGTGCCAGTAGCCTCTTCGGGGCGGGAGCTTCACACAATGAGCAGTTCTTC.